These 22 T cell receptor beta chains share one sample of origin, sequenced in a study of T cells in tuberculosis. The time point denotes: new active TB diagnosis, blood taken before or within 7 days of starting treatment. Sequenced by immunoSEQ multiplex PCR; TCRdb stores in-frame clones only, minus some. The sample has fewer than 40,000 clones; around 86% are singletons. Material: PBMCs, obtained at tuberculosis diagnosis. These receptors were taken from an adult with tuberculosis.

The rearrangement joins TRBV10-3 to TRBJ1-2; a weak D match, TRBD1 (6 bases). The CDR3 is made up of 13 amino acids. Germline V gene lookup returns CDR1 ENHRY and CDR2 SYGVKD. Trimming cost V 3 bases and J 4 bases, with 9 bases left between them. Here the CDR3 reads CAISDGTIYGYTF. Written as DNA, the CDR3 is TGTGCCATCAGTGACGGGACAATCTATGGCTACACCTTC.

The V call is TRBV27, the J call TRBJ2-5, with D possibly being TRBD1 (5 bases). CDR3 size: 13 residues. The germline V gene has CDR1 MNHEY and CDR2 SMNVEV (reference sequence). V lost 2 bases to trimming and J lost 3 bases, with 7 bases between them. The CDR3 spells CASSLGREETQYF. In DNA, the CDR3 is TGTGCCAGCAGTTTAGGCAGGGAAGAGACCCAGTACTTC.

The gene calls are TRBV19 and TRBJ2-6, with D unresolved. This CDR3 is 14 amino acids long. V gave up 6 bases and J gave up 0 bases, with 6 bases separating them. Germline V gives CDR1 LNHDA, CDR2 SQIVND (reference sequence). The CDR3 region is CASSDNSGANVLTF. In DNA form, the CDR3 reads TGTGCCAGTAGCGACAACTCTGGGGCCAACGTCCTGACTTTC.

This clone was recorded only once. The CDR3 spells CASSYSRSRGDREQYF. The CDR3 region has the DNA TGTGCCAGCAGTTACTCGAGATCCAGGGGGGACAGGGAGCAGTACTTC. The chain is built from TRBV6-5 and TRBJ2-7; TRBD1 matches 8 bases. V shed 0 bases and J 7 bases; nucleotides not matched to a gene: 11. The CDR3 totals 16 residues. CDR1 MNHEY and CDR2 SVGAGI come from the germline V gene.

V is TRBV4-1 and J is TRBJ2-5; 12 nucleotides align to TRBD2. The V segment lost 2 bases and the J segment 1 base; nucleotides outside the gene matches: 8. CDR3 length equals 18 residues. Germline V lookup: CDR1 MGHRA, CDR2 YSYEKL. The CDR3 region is CASSQSPGLAGIQETQYF. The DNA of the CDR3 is TGCGCCAGCAGCCAATCCCCAGGACTAGCGGGGATCCAAGAGACCCAGTACTTC.

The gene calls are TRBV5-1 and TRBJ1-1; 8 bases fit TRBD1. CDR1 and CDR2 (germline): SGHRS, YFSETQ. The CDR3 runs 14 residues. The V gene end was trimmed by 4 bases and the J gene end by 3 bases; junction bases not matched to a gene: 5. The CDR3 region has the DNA TGCGCCAGCAGCGATAGGACAGGGTACACTGAAGCTTTCTTT. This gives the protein CASSDRTGYTEAFF.

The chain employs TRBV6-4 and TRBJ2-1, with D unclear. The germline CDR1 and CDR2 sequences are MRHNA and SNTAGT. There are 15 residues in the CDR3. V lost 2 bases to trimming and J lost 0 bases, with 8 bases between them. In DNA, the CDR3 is TGTGCCAGCAGTGACGAGCCTAGCTCCTACAATGAGCAGTTCTTC. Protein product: CASSDEPSSYNEQFF.

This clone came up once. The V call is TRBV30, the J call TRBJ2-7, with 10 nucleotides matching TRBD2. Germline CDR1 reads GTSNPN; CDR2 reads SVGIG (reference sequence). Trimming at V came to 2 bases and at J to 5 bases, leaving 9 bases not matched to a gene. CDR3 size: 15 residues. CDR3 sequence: CAWSTLSGGADEQYF. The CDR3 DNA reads TGTGCCTGGAGTACCCTCAGCGGGGGGGCCGACGAGCAGTACTTC.

The CDR3 is CAWSPNPGGLGNEQFF. CDR3 nucleotides: TGTGCCTGGAGTCCAAACCCAGGGGGCTTAGGCAATGAGCAGTTCTTC. The chain employs TRBV30 and TRBJ2-1; 8 positions match TRBD1. CDR3 length: 16 residues. CDR1 and CDR2 from the germline V gene are GTSNPN and SVGIG (reference sequence). The trim removed 2 bases at V and 6 bases at J, leaving 12 bases unmatched. Filled out from reference TRBV30 and TRBJ2-1, the complete variable domain reads SQTIHQWPATLVQPVGSPLSLECTVEGTSNPNLYWYRQAAGRGLQLLFYSVGIGQISSEVPQNLSASRPQDRQFILSSKKLLLSDSGFYLCAWSPNPGGLGNEQFFGPGTRLTVL.

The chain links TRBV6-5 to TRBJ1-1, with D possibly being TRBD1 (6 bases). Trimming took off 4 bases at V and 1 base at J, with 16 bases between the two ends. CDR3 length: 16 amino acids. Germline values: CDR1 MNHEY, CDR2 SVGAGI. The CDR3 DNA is TGTGCCAGCAGTTCCCCGGGACACTGGTCGAACACTGAAGCTTTCTTT. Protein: CASSSPGHWSNTEAFF.

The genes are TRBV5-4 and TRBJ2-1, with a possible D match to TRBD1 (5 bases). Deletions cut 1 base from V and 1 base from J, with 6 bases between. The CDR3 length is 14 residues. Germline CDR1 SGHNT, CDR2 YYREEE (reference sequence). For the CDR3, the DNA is TGTGCCAGCAGCTTGCAGGGTTCCTACAATGAGCAGTTCTTC. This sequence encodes CASSLQGSYNEQFF.

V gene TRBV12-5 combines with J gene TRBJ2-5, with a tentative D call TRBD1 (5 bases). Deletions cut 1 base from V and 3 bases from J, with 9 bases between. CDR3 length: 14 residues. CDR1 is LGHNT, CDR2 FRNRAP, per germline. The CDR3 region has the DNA TGTGCTAGTGGTTTGGACCTAGGGGAAGAGACCCAGTACTTC. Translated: CASGLDLGEETQYF.

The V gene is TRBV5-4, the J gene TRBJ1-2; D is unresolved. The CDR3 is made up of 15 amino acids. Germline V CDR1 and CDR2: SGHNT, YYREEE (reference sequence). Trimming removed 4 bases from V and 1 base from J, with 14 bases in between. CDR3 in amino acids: CASSPWRAHNYGYTF. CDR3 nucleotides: TGTGCCAGCAGCCCCTGGAGGGCCCATAACTATGGCTACACCTTC.

The CDR3 region has the DNA TGTGCCTGGAGTGCCCTCCCCTACACCTTC. This translates into CAWSALPYTF. This rearrangement joins TRBV30 to TRBJ1-2; D unclear. This CDR3 contains 10 residues. Looked up from germline, CDR1 is GTSNPN and CDR2 is SVGIG (reference sequence). V lost 1 base, J lost 10 bases, and 7 bases lay in between.

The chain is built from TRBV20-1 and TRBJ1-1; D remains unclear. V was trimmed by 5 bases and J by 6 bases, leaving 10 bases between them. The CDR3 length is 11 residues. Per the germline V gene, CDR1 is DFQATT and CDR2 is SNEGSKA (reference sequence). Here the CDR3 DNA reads TGCAGTGCTTCTATGGTTTCTGAAGCTTTCTTT. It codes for CSASMVSEAFF.

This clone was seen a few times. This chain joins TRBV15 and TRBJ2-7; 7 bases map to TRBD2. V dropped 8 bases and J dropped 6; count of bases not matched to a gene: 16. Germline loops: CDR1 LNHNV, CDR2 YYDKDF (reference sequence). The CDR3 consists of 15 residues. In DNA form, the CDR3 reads TGTGCCACCGACGAGATAGGAAGGGAGGGCCCCGAGCAGTACTTC. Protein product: CATDEIGREGPEQYF.

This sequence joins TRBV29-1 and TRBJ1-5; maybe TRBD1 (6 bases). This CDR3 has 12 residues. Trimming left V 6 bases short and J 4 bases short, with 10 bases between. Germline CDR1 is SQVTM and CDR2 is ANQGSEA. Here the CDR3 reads CSVGQKNQPQHF. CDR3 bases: TGCAGCGTCGGACAGAAGAATCAGCCCCAGCATTTT. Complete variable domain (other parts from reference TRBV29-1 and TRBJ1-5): SAVISQKPSRDICQRGTSLTIQCQVDSQVTMMFWYRQQPGQSLTLIATANQGSEATYESGFVIDKFPISRPNLTFSTLTVSNMSPEDSSIYLCSVGQKNQPQHFGDGTRLSIL.

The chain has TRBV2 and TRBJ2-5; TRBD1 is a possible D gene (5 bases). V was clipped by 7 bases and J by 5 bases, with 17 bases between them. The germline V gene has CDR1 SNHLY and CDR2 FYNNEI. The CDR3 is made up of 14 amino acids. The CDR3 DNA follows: TGTGCCAGCACCCTAGGGGATATCCGGGAGACCCAGTACTTC. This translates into CASTLGDIRETQYF.

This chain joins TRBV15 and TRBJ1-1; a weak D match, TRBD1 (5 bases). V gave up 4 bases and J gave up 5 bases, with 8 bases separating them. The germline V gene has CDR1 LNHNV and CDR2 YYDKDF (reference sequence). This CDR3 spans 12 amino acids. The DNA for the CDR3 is TGTGCCACCAGCACAGGGCGGACTGAAGCTTTCTTT. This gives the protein CATSTGRTEAFF.

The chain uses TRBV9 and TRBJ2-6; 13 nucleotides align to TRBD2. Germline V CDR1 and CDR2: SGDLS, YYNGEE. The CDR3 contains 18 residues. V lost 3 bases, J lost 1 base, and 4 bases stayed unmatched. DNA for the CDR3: TGTGCCAGCAGCGGCAGACTAGCGGGAGGATCTGGGGCCAACGTCCTGACTTTC. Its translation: CASSGRLAGGSGANVLTF.

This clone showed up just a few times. This chain's CDR3 is CASGSQGAIAGELFF. The CDR3 nucleotides read TGTGCCAGCGGATCCCAGGGGGCGATCGCCGGGGAGCTGTTTTTT. The chain carries TRBV2 and TRBJ2-2; TRBD1 aligns across 8 bases. Germline CDR1 is SNHLY and CDR2 is FYNNEI. V lost 8 bases to trimming and J lost 6 bases; unmatched junction nucleotides: 11. This CDR3 is 15 amino acids long.

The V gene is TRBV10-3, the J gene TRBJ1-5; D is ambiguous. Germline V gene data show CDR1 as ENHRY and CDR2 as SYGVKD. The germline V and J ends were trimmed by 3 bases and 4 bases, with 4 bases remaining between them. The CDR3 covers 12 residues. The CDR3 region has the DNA TGTGCCATCAGTGATCGGAATCAGCCCCAGCATTTT. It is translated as CAISDRNQPQHF.